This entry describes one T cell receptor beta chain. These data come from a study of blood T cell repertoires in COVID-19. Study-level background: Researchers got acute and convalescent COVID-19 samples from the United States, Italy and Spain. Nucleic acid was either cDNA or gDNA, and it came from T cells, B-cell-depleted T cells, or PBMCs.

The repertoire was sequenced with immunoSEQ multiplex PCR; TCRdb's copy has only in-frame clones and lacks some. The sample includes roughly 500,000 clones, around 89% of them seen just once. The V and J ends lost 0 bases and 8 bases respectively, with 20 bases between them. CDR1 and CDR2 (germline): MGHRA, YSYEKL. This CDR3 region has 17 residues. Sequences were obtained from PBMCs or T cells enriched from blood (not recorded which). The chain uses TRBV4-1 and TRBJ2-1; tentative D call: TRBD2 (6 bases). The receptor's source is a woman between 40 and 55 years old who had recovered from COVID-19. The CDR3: CASSQDRETPFDDEQFF. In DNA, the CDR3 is TGCGCCAGCAGCCAAGATCGGGAGACACCTTTTGATGATGAGCAGTTCTTC.